This T cell receptor beta chain was sequenced during a study of shared clonotypes between healthy human individuals. At the level of the study: Donors, aged 18 to 49, were a couple of women and three men.

CDR1 and CDR2 from the germline V gene are SGDLS and YYNGEE. This CDR3 is built from 13 residues. V was pared by 0 bases and J by 7 bases, with 3 bases of the junction left unmatched. In the original analysis: Filtering differed since immunoSEQ provided only junctions, with no quality scores. TCRdb's copy holds only in-frame clones and misses some; the assay was immunoSEQ multiplex PCR. V, J and clone size reflect that table, while D and trimming were determined from the DNA. The table records about 2.2 million clones, around 93% of them present only once. Only CD45RO-negative cells positively selected for CCR7 counted as naive CD8 cells, so terminally differentiated effector memory CD45RA+ cells were excluded. Nashville, Tennessee was home to all donors, who were Caucasian adults.

This clonotype was sampled from a man younger than 35 in good health. Some clones in this sample may be carry-over from other donors' samples. The chain employs TRBV9 and TRBJ1-2; 7 bases are shared with TRBD1. Sequenced sample: naive CD8+ T cells from PBMCs. The CDR3 DNA follows: TGTGCCAGCAGCGTAGGGCAGGGGGGTGGCTACACCTTC. This sequence encodes CASSVGQGGGYTF. The complete variable domain, with remaining parts taken from reference TRBV9 and TRBJ1-2, reads DSGVTQTPKHLITATGQRVTLRCSPRSGDLSVYWYQQSLDQGLQFLIQYYNGEERAKGNILERFSAQQFPDLHSELNLSSLELGDSALYFCASSVGQGGGYTFGSGTRLTVV.